This T cell receptor (beta chain) comes out of a study of cytomegalovirus exposure and HLA in healthy donors (dated by TCRdb to between 2016 and 2019). About the investigation overall: An earlier analysis of under 600 of the donors reported roughly 300 Gb of sequence data and around 120 million unique TCR beta sequences from some 180 million T cells. Of the roughly 390 genotyped donors, 80% to 90% were placed in the genetic ancestry cluster associated with self-reported Caucasian donors. Among roughly 400 genotyped donors of the cohort, an average of approximately 240,000 unique TCR beta nucleotide sequences was sequenced per donor, of which about 19% were non-productive. Donor age, sex, ethnicity and CMV serostatus were compiled alongside the repertoire data. An earlier analysis of a few hundred of the donors applied high-throughput TCR beta sequencing to assess whether each TCR beta V gene segment acted as functional or pseudogenic. Several DR-DQ haplotypes were treated as single units for association and clustering because of strong linkage in the cohort. Along with the roughly 670-subject first cohort, a separate validation cohort of over a hundred different subjects was used. Typing coverage varied by locus: roughly 620-640 donors for A, B, C, DRB1 and DQB1; more than 500 for DQA1; about 570 for DPA1; approximately 490 for DPB1. Rather than drawing on any new phenotypic data, the later analysis identified candidate immune exposures from TCR beta sequences and the way those sequences occurred across donors. All discovery cohort repertoires had been generated on a single sequencing platform. The study profiled the T cell repertoires of hundreds of subjects by immunosequencing and related them to cytomegalovirus serostatus. A later genetic analysis used genome-wide SNP genotypes for about 65% of the 666 donors, treating that subset as a discovery cohort. The study was designed to test whether signatures of past pathogen exposure could be identified by cataloging public T cell receptors. HLA typing included class I and class II loci at four-digit resolution. Around 320 gigabases of sequencing data and 78 million or so unique TCR sequences were included in an early release covering roughly 600 HLA-typed donors. In a later analysis, previously published TCR beta repertoires from 550 to 750 donors were re-analyzed and high-resolution HLA genotyping was added so that TCR occurrence patterns could be studied. The study combined high-throughput TCR immunosequencing, statistical association of individual TCRs with disease status, and machine learning to predict cytomegalovirus infection status. The paper as a whole reports these results and caveats: For the cohort, immune exposure information was limited to CMV serostatus. Because the 87-base-pair reads could not distinguish some IMGT-functional V segments, including TRBV6-2 and TRBV6-3, those segments were excluded. The authors suggested that the approach could potentially be generalized to other disease states and immunological phenotypes. In a later analysis, HLA-associated TCR beta chains showed more clonal expansion and lower generation probabilities than non-associated chains that were equally common. A cluster of highly shared sequence variants was judged likely to be a technical artifact of the sequencing pipeline. A later analysis associated 17,000 or so TCR beta sequences with specific HLA alleles at a false discovery rate of 0.05. An earlier analysis of approximately 570 of the donors showed that most TCR beta V segments appeared in productive rearrangements either about 87% or about 30% of the time, which broadly matched IMGT annotations. According to a later analysis, TCR association rates differed among HLA loci, with DRB1 alleles showing the most associated TCRs and HLA-C alleles showing the fewest. The study listed 150 to 200 TCR beta chains as associated with cytomegalovirus. Linkage disequilibrium might explain the correlated functional status among segregating V segments, but an unknown experimental factor could not be excluded. Because some donors lacked HLA typing at each locus, the association tests relied only on the typed subset. A few of the identified cytomegalovirus-associated TCR beta chains were confirmed in vitro to be specific for cytomegalovirus antigens. Because counts were too low, about 18 rarely observed V segments, including chromosome 9 orphons, were left out of the earlier analysis of 587 of the donors. In a later genetic analysis, a missense DCLRE1C variant was associated with V-gene and J-gene trimming of TCR beta chains, and the association was replicated in an independent cohort. While some public TCRs were present in many individuals, most TCR sequences turned up only very rarely across donors. Most CMV-associated TCR beta chains appeared to be HLA-restricted in a later analysis, and the HLA associations seemed to be driven largely by CMV exposure. Several of the top co-occurrence clusters appeared to be linked to parvovirus B19, influenza, CMV and Epstein-Barr virus, according to a later analysis. A further reported finding was that TCR beta sequences accurately predicted the HLA-A and HLA-B alleles for most subjects in the first cohort. This cohort had only TCR beta chains sequenced, and the lack of alpha or paired-chain data limited which features could be detected. Sequencing depth was assumed to be roughly uniform across donors in the presence/absence analyses, though that assumption may not hold. Strong co-occurrence of HLA alleles, especially DR and DQ, made assigning TCR associations to individual alleles difficult. A later genetic analysis reported fewer N-insertions in productive TCRs among donors in an Asian-associated ancestry cluster than the roughly 670-donor mean. Cytomegalovirus status was reported to be diagnosed by the classifier with high specificity and sensitivity in both the original and validation cohorts.

The method was the immunoSEQ multiplex PCR assay. For the multiplex PCR, a mixture combining 60 forward primers for TCR Vbeta segments and 13 reverse primers for TCR Jbeta segments was used. A multiplex PCR assay on genomic DNA amplified the CDR3 region of rearranged TCR beta genes. On the Illumina HiSeq System, the amplified TCR beta libraries were sequenced as 87-base-pair reads. The authors' analysis ran thus. A later analysis counted 65 million to 90 million unique TCR beta chains across the 650 to 800 repertoires, and 9.5 million to 11 million of these chains were shared by at least two donors. Raw reads were error-corrected and collapsed into unique sequences with a nearest-neighbor algorithm that merged closely related sequences to remove PCR and sequencing errors. Alignment of CDR3 sequences to IMGT reference sequences was used to assign V, D and J gene segments. For a sequence to be retained, a match of at least six nucleotides was required to both a V gene segment and a J gene segment. A rearrangement counted as productive if the CDR3 had no stop codons and remained in frame with V and J, and every other rearrangement counted as non-productive. Following IMGT convention, CDR3 was defined as the stretch from the second conserved V-encoded cysteine up to the conserved J-encoded phenylalanine. The earlier analysis of roughly 590 of the donors excluded sequences that lacked an unambiguous match to a single V gene segment. An earlier analysis of a few hundred of the donors called V segments functional above 56.7% productive rearrangements and segregating when the between-donor standard deviation exceeded 5%. A statistical classification framework was built to diagnose cytomegalovirus status from the catalog of TCR beta chain sequences. A later analysis assigned V and J genes by comparing TCR nucleotide sequences with IMGT/GENE-DB human TR gene sequences. Using the TCRdist pipeline, a later analysis assigned CDR3 sequences along with most-parsimonious VDJ recombination scenarios. In a later analysis, each TCR beta chain was defined by its CDR3 amino acid sequence together with its V-gene family, and reads lacking a unique V-gene family were excluded. To address suspected cross-contamination and a sequencing artifact, a later analysis removed around 600 highly shared, low-generation-probability nucleotide sequences. A later analysis calculated a clonal expansion index for each public chain from normalized within-repertoire ranks of inferred template counts. Generation probabilities in a later analysis came from a VDJ recombination model fitted to out-of-frame rearrangements, and those results were checked against IGoR. A later analysis scored TCR-TCR, TCR-HLA and TCR-CMV co-occurrence with hypergeometric tests, applying a repertoire-size bias correction to TCR pairs. A later analysis estimated false discovery rates by permuting HLA or CMV assignments 20 times. In a later analysis, co-occurring TCRs were grouped using DBSCAN, and TCRdist sequence similarity was added for clustering within HLA-allele-positive subsets. Repertoires with fewer than 30,000 or more than 120,000 public chains, plus five repertoires with anomalous nucleotide sharing, were excluded from co-occurrence clustering. In its TCRdb copy, this immuneACCESS table keeps in-frame sequences only and misses some clones. Where compared with another copy, unresolved V genes explain less than half of these, and the others have no known cause. The DNA was the basis for D and trimming; V, J and clone size are from that table. This sample gives roughly 200,000 clones in total; roughly 79% of them show up just once. The ten biggest clones cover over 0.5% of the sample.

Only one count was recorded for this clone. Its antigen remains unidentified. Base quality data are lacking; no much larger clone is found one base away. The CDR3 contains 15 residues, cysteine and phenylalanine counted. Only the CDR3 DNA stays, 45 bases, in frame from base 1. The trim is 6 bases for V and 1 base for J, with a gap of 15 bases between the germline ends. From the germline V gene (reference sequence), CDR1 is MNHNY and CDR2 is SVGAGI. The cohort comprised fewer than 750 healthy bone marrow donors. Cohort members were all nominally healthy when sampled, although unrecorded immune exposures were likely present. The donor was CMV seronegative and was included in the group of approximately 350 seronegative cohort members. A peripheral blood sample was collected from each donor, and TCR beta sequencing was performed on peripheral blood mononuclear cells. The Qiagen DNeasy Blood Extraction Kit was used to extract genomic DNA from the blood cell samples.

The receptor chain draws on TRBV6-6 and TRBJ1-1; TRBD1 might be the D gene, on 6 matching bases. Material: PBMCs. The origin of this receptor is a woman aged 35 to 49 in good health and CMV-seronegative. The CDR3 protein sequence reads: CASRPPQQGNTEAFF. The DNA sequence follows: TGTGCCAGCAGACCCCCACAACAGGGGAACACTGAAGCTTTCTTT.